Included here is one T cell receptor (beta chain) sequence, with context. In the original processing: Estimation of nucleated cell counts relied on the amplification of reference gene primers. TCRdb's copy holds only in-frame clones and misses some; the assay was immunoSEQ multiplex PCR. That table is the source of V, J and clone size, and D and trimming were worked out from the DNA. The table lists more than 200,000 clones, about 88% of them singletons. This entry is derived from a study of blood T cell repertoires in COVID-19. Study overall: The origin of the acute and convalescent COVID-19 samples was the United States, Italy and Spain. Sample material is recorded as cDNA or gDNA derived from T cells, B-cell-depleted T cells, or PBMCs.

Germline CDR1 reads LGHDT; CDR2 reads YNNKEL (reference sequence). CDR3 size: 14 residues. Trimming left V 1 base short and J 1 base short, with 7 bases between. The sample consisted of peripheral blood. The chain uses TRBV3-1 (or the pseudogene TRBV3-2) and TRBJ1-1; D is unclear. The clonotype originates from a woman aged 60 to 75 with COVID-19, enrolled during active disease. CDR3 sequence: CASSQVKANTEAFF. CDR3 bases: TGTGCCAGCAGCCAAGTAAAAGCGAACACTGAAGCTTTCTTT.